These 24 T cell receptor beta chains came from one sample sequenced in a study of shared clonotypes between healthy human individuals. Method: immunoSEQ multiplex PCR; TCRdb's copy keeps in-frame clones and lacks some. The sample carries roughly 2,000,000 clones, about 95% recorded once. CD8 cells regarded as naive lacked CD45RO, were positively chosen for CCR7, and omitted terminally differentiated effector memory CD45RA+ cells. The specimen was naive CD8+ T cells sorted from blood. These receptor sequences come from a man between 18 and 29 years old in good health.

The chain joins TRBV6-5 to TRBJ2-7; D gene uncertain. There are 13 residues in the CDR3. The V gene's germline CDR1 is MNHEY and CDR2 SVGAGI. V lost 2 bases and J 5 bases, leaving 10 bases between the germline ends. The CDR3 protein is CASSYVGDNEQYF. Here the CDR3 DNA reads TGTGCCAGCAGTTACGTTGGGGATAACGAGCAGTACTTC.

The chain combines TRBV21-1 with TRBJ1-2; TRBD1 is the table's D call and was not checked against the DNA. TRBV21-1 is labeled a pseudogene. The CDR3 length is 14 residues. The CDR3 DNA reads as TGTGCCAGTTTGAGCCCCGGACAGGTCTATGGCTACACCTTC. This codes for CASLSPGQVYGYTF.

The V and J genes are TRBV9 and TRBJ2-1; 12 nucleotides align to TRBD1. The V gene's germline CDR1 is SGDLS and CDR2 YYNGEE. The CDR3 consists of 17 residues. V trimming: 3 bases; J trimming: 10 bases; junction bases outside the gene matches: 14. The CDR3 nucleotides are TGTGCCAGCAGCGCCTACCCCATGGGGACAGGGGGCTTCGAGCAGTTCTTC. As protein: CASSAYPMGTGGFEQFF.

The chain employs TRBV27 and TRBJ2-7; possibly TRBD2 for D (6 bases). Germline V gene lookup returns CDR1 MNHEY and CDR2 SMNVEV (reference sequence). The length of the CDR3 is 14 residues. V shed 1 base and J shed 4 bases, with 11 bases lying between them. The CDR3 protein is CASSLLGRKYEQYF. Here the CDR3 DNA reads TGTGCCAGCAGTTTATTAGGGAGGAAGTACGAGCAGTACTTC.

This rearrangement joins TRBV10-1 to TRBJ2-1; TRBD2 matches at 16 bases. V shed 4 bases and J 9 bases; nucleotides not matched to a gene: 6. This CDR3 contains 16 residues. Per the germline V gene, CDR1 is WNHNN and CDR2 is SYGVQD (reference sequence). The chain's CDR3 is CASSGGLAGGPGEQFF. DNA for the CDR3: TGCGCCAGCAGTGGGGGACTAGCGGGAGGGCCTGGTGAGCAGTTCTTC.

Of note for this clone: Other DNA sequences of this sample code for an identical CDR3. The CDR3 nucleotides read TGTGCCAGCAGCTTAAGCGGGGGCTACGAGCAGTACTTC. Amino acid sequence: CASSLSGGYEQYF. The genes are TRBV7-9 and TRBJ2-7; 8 bases line up with TRBD2. The CDR3 has 13 residues. Germline loops: CDR1 SEHNR, CDR2 FQNEAQ (reference sequence). V trimming: 2 bases; J trimming: 3 bases; junction bases outside the gene matches: 0.

The rearrangement uses TRBV30 and TRBJ1-4; 8 nucleotides match TRBD1. J lost 10 bases, V lost 5 bases, and 3 bases had no gene match. CDR3 length equals 11 residues. Germline V gene sequence: CDR1 GTSNPN, CDR2 SVGIG (reference sequence). CDR3 nucleotide sequence: TGTGCCTGGGACAGGGGAGGAAAACTGTTTTTT. It yields the protein CAWDRGGKLFF.

The chain recombines TRBV5-8 with TRBJ2-3; D unresolved. V lost 2 bases, J lost 4 bases, and 8 bases lay in between. The CDR3 sequence is 13 residues long. Germline CDR1 is SGHTS and CDR2 is YDEGEE. CDR3 in DNA: TGTGCCAGCAGCTTCACTTCGCCAGATACGCAGTATTTT. It translates to CASSFTSPDTQYF. Complete variable domain (other parts from reference TRBV5-8 and TRBJ2-3): EAGVTQSPTHLIKTRGQQATLRCSPISGHTSVYWYQQALGLGLQFLLWYDEGEERNRGNFPPRFSGRQFPNYSSELNVNALELEDSALYLCASSFTSPDTQYFGPGTRLTVL.

The chain employs TRBV2 and TRBJ2-2; D possibly corresponds to TRBD1 (5 bases). V was clipped by 3 bases and J by 4 bases, with 9 bases between them. The CDR3 length is 14 residues. The germline V gene has CDR1 SNHLY and CDR2 FYNNEI. Here the CDR3 DNA reads TGTGCCAGCAGTGAGTTGACAGTCACCGGGGAGCTGTTTTTT. The encoded protein is CASSELTVTGELFF.

The gene calls are TRBV11-1 and TRBJ2-7, with 7 bases that match TRBD1. CDR1 SGHAT and CDR2 FQDESV come from the germline V gene (reference sequence). With 1 base clipped from V and 3 bases from J, the junction kept 3 bases outside the gene matches. The CDR3 runs 14 residues. In nucleotides, the CDR3 is TGTGCCAGCAGCTTAGGAGGGGGCGGCTACGAGCAGTACTTC. Translating it yields CASSLGGGGYEQYF.

V gene TRBV4-3 combines with J gene TRBJ2-2, with 7 bases lining up with TRBD2. Germline values: CDR1 LGHNA, CDR2 YSLEER. V lost 0 bases, J lost 5 bases, and 3 bases stayed unmatched. The CDR3 is 15 residues long. CDR3 amino acids: CASSQEWEGTGELFF. DNA for the CDR3: TGCGCCAGCAGCCAAGAGTGGGAGGGAACCGGGGAGCTGTTTTTT.

This chain uses TRBV30 with TRBJ2-7; D not resolved. Trimming removed 3 bases from V and 2 bases from J, with 14 bases in between. The CDR3 totals 14 residues. Germline CDR1 is GTSNPN and CDR2 is SVGIG (reference sequence). CDR3 bases: TGTGCCTGGAGGAACCGACTGGGGACCTACGAGCAGTACTTC. Protein sequence: CAWRNRLGTYEQYF.

This clone showed up just once. The rearrangement uses TRBV27 and TRBJ2-7; 11 positions match TRBD2. With V trimmed by 1 base and J by 6 bases, 5 bases remained unmatched. Germline V gives CDR1 MNHEY, CDR2 SMNVEV (reference sequence). The CDR3 is made up of 15 amino acids. As DNA, the CDR3 is TGTGCCAGCAGTTTATTTAGCGGGGGGGGAGGCGAGCAGTACTTC. It codes for CASSLFSGGGGEQYF.

The chain couples TRBV10-1 to TRBJ2-2; D is ambiguous. V gave up 3 bases and J gave up 7 bases, with 12 bases separating them. The CDR3 length is 14 residues. Germline-derived CDR1 and CDR2 are WNHNN and SYGVQD (reference sequence). The CDR3 sequence is CASSDGIHDGELFF. For the CDR3, the DNA is TGCGCCAGCAGTGATGGTATACATGACGGGGAGCTGTTTTTT.

The rearrangement uses TRBV28 and TRBJ2-2, with D tentatively TRBD1 or TRBD2 (5 bases each). The germline V gene has CDR1 MDHEN and CDR2 SYDVKM. This CDR3 has 15 amino acids. Trimming stripped 2 bases from V and 2 bases from J, with 9 bases between. The chain's CDR3 is CASSLGDHNTGELFF. CDR3 in DNA: TGTGCCAGCAGTTTAGGGGACCATAACACCGGGGAGCTGTTTTTT.

The chain links TRBV27 to TRBJ2-7; D is tentatively TRBD1 or TRBD2 (5 bases each). The germline gives CDR1 MNHEY, CDR2 SMNVEV (reference sequence). Trimming shortened V by 5 bases and J by 6 bases, and 14 bases separated the two germline ends. The CDR3 sequence is 13 residues long. CDR3 region: CASSPAGTTEQYF. CDR3 bases: TGTGCCAGCAGTCCCGCCGGGACCACCGAGCAGTACTTC.

This clone has a count of ten or more. This sequence joins TRBV4-3 and TRBJ1-2; D is possibly TRBD1 (5 bases). The V end lost 1 base, the J end lost 6 bases, and 9 bases lay between the germline ends. Germline CDR1 is LGHNA and CDR2 is YSLEER. The CDR3 contains 13 residues. The chain's CDR3 is CASSQVGGNGYTF. CDR3 DNA sequence: TGCGCCAGCAGCCAAGTTGGGGGGAATGGCTACACCTTC.

The chain combines TRBV19 with TRBJ1-3; 8 bases line up with TRBD1. This CDR3 has 15 amino acids. Germline loops: CDR1 LNHDA, CDR2 SQIVND (reference sequence). V was pared by 6 bases and J by 2 bases, with 6 bases of the junction left unmatched. The CDR3 sequence is CASRADRDPGNTIYF. In DNA form, the CDR3 reads TGTGCCAGTAGGGCGGACAGGGATCCTGGAAACACCATATATTTT.

This chain uses TRBV7-6 with TRBJ2-7, with D perhaps TRBD2 (6 bases). This CDR3 region has 13 residues. With 4 bases removed from V and 3 bases from J, the gap between germline ends came to 10 bases. Germline CDR1 is SGHVS and CDR2 is FNYEAQ. In DNA, the CDR3 is TGTGCCAGCAGCTATAAGGGAGGCTACGAGCAGTACTTC. Its translation is CASSYKGGYEQYF.

V usage is TRBV6-1 and J usage is TRBJ1-2; D is undetermined. The CDR3 is made up of 12 amino acids. With 2 bases removed from V and 6 bases from J, the gap between germline ends came to 7 bases. Germline values: CDR1 MNHNS, CDR2 SASEGT. The CDR3 region has the DNA TGTGCCAGCAGTGAATTGCTGGATGGCTACACCTTC. Translation gives CASSELLDGYTF.

This clone was picked up one time. The V and J genes are TRBV5-3 and TRBJ2-5; 11 nucleotides align to TRBD1. TRBV5-3 is an ORF, with its function uncertain. The CDR3 spans 16 residues. The ends lost 3 bases at V and 7 bases at J; junction bases unmatched: 11. As DNA, the CDR3 is TGTGCCAGAAGCTACGTAAGACGGGACAGGGGGGGGACCCAGTACTTC. Encoded protein: CARSYVRRDRGGTQYF.

This rearrangement joins TRBV10-1 to TRBJ2-7, with TRBD1 identical over 11 bases. Germline CDR1 and CDR2: WNHNN and SYGVQD (reference sequence). The CDR3 extends over 13 amino acids. Trimming cost V 6 bases and J 5 bases; bases outside gene matches: 3. This CDR3 is CASRTGQGDEQYF. CDR3 DNA: TGCGCCAGCAGGACGGGACAGGGGGACGAGCAGTACTTC.

The chain carries TRBV4-2 and TRBJ1-2; no reliable D call. CDR1 and CDR2 (germline): LGHNA, YNFKEQ. The CDR3 covers 16 residues. V lost 0 bases and J lost 1, with 12 bases in between. The CDR3 here is CASSQDAEGINYGYTF. CDR3 coding DNA: TGTGCCAGCAGCCAAGATGCCGAAGGGATTAACTATGGCTACACCTTC.

J is TRBJ2-3 and V is TRBV7-9; the D call may be TRBD1 or TRBD2 (5 bases each). Trimming left V 9 bases short and J 4 bases short, with 20 bases between. The CDR3 runs to 15 residues. CDR1 is SEHNR, CDR2 FQNEAQ, per germline (reference sequence). The CDR3 coding sequence is TGTGCCAGTAGTCCCCGGGACGCCCTGGCAGATACGCAGTATTTT. The encoded protein is CASSPRDALADTQYF.